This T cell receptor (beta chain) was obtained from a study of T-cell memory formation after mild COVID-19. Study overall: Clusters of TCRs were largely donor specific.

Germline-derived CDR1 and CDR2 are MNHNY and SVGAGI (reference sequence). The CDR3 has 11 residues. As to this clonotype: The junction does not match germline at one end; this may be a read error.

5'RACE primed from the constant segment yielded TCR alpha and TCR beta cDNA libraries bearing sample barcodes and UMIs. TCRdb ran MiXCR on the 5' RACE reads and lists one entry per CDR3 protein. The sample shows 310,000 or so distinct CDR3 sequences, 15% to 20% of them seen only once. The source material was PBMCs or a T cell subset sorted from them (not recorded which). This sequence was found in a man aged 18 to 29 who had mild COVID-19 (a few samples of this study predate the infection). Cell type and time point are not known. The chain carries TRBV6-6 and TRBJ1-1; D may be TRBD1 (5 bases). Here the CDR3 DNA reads TGTGCCAGCAGTACCCGGGACCGCTGGGGCTTT. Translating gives CASSTRDRWGF.